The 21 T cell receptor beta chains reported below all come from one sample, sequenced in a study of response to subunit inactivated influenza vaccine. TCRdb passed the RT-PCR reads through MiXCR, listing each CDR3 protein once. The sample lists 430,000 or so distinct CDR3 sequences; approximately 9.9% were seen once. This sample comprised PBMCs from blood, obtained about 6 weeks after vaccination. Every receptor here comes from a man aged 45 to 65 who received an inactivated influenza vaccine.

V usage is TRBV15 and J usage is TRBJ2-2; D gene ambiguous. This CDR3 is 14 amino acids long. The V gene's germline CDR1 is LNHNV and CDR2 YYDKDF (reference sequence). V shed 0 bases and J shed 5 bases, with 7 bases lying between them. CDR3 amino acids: CATSRDRKTGELFF. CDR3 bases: TGTGCCACCAGCAGAGATCGAAAAACCGGGGAGCTGTTTTTT. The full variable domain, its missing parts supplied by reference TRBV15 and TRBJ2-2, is DAMVIQNPRYQVTQFGKPVTLSCSQTLNHNVMYWYQQKSSQAPKLLFHYYDKDFNNEADTPDNFQSRRPNTSFCFLDIRSPGLGDTAMYLCATSRDRKTGELFFGEGSRLTVL.

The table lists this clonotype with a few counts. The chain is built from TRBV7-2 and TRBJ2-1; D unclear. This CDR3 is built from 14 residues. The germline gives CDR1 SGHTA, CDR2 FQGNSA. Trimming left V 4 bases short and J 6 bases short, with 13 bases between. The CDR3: CASSSVISTNEQFF. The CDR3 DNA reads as TGTGCCAGCAGCTCCGTGATTAGTACCAATGAGCAGTTCTTC.

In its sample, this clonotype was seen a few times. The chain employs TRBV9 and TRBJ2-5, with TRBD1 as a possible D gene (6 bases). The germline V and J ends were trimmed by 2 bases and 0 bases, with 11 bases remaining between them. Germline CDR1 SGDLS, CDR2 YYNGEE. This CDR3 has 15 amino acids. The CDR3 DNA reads TGTGCCAGCAGCGTCCTACAGGGCTACCAAGAGACCCAGTACTTC. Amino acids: CASSVLQGYQETQYF.

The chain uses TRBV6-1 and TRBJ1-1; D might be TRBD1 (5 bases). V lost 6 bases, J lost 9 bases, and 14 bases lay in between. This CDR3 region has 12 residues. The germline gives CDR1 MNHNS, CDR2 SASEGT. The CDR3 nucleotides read TGTGCCAGCAGCGAGCAGGGAGGGAAAGCTTTCTTT. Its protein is CASSEQGGKAFF.

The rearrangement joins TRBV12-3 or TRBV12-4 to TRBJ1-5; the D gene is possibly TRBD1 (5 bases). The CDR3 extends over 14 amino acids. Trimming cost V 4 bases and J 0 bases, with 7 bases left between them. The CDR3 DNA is TGTGCCAGCAGTTGGGACCTTAGCAATCAGCCCCAGCATTTT. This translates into CASSWDLSNQPQHF.

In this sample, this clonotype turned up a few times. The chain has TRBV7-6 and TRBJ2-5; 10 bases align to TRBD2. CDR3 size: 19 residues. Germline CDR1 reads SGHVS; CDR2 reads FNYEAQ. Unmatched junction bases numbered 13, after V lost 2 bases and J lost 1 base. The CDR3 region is CASSLTIMGLAGAQETQYF. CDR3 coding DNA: TGTGCCAGCAGCTTAACGATTATGGGGCTAGCGGGGGCCCAAGAGACCCAGTACTTC.

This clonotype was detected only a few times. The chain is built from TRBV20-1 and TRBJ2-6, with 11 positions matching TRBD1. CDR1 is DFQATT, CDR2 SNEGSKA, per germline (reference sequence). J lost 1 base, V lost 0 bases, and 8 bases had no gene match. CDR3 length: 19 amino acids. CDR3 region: CSARDFGQGARSGANVLTF. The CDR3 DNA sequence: TGCAGTGCTAGAGATTTCGGACAGGGGGCTAGATCTGGGGCCAACGTCCTGACTTTC.

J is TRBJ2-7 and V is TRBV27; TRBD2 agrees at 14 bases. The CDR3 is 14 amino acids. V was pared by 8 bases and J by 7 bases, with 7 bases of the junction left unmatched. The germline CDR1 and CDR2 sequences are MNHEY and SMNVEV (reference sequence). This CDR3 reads CASSGTSGGWEQYF. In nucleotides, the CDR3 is TGTGCCAGCTCCGGGACTAGCGGGGGCTGGGAGCAGTACTTC.

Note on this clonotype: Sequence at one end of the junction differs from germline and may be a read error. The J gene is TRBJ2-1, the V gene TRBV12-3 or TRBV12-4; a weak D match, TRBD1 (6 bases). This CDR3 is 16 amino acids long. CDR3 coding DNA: TGTGCCATCAGTTTGAGGGGGAACAGCGTCTTGAGTGAGCAGTTCTTC. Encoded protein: CAISLRGNSVLSEQFF.

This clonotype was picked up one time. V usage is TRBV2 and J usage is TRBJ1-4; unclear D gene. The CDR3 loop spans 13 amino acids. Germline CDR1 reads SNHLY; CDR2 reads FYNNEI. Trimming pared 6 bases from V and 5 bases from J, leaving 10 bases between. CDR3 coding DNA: TGTGCCAGCAGGACGGACGGAAATGAAAAACTGTTTTTT. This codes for CASRTDGNEKLFF.

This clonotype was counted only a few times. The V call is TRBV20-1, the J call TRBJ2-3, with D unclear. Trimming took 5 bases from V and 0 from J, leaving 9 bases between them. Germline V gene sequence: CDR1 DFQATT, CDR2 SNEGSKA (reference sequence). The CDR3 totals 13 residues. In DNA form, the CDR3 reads TGCAGTGCTCAAGCGACGAGCACAGATACGCAGTATTTT. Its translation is CSAQATSTDTQYF.

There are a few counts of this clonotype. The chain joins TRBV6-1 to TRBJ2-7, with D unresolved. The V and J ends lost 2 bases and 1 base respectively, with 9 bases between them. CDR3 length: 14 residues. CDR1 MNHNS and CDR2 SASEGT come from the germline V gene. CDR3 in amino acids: CASSELWSSYEQYF. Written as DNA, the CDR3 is TGTGCCAGCAGTGAACTATGGAGTTCCTACGAGCAGTACTTC.

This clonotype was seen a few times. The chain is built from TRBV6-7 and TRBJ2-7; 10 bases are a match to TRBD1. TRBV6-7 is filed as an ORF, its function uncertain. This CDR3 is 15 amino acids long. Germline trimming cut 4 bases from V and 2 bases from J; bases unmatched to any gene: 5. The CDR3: CASSFVGQGAYEQYF. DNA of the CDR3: TGTGCCAGCAGTTTCGTTGGACAGGGGGCCTACGAGCAGTACTTC.

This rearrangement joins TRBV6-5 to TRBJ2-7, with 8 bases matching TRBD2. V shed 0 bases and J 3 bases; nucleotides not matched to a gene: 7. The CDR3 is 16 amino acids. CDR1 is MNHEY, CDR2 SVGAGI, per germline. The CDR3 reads CASSYSGGSGNYEQYF. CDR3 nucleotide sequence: TGTGCCAGCAGTTACTCGGGGGGTAGCGGGAACTACGAGCAGTACTTC.

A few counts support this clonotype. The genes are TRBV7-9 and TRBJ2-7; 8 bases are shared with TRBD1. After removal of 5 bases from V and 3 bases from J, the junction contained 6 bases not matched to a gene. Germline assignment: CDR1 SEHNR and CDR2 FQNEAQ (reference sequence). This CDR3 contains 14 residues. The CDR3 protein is CASSPTGGNYEQYF. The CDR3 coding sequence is TGTGCCAGCAGCCCAACAGGGGGGAACTACGAGCAGTACTTC.

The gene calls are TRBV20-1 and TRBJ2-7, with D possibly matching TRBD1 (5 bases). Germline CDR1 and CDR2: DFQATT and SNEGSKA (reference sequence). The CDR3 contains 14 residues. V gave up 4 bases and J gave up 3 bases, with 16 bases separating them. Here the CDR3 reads CSAKGLRVNYEQYF. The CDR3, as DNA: TGCAGTGCTAAGGGGCTGAGAGTGAACTACGAGCAGTACTTC.

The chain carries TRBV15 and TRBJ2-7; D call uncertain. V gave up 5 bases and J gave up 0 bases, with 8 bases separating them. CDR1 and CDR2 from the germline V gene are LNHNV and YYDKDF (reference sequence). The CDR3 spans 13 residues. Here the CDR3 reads CATSSHSSYEQYF. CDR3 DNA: TGTGCCACCAGCTCGCATAGCTCCTACGAGCAGTACTTC. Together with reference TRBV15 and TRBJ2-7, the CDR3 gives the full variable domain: DAMVIQNPRYQVTQFGKPVTLSCSQTLNHNVMYWYQQKSSQAPKLLFHYYDKDFNNEADTPDNFQSRRPNTSFCFLDIRSPGLGDTAMYLCATSSHSSYEQYFGPGTRLTVT.

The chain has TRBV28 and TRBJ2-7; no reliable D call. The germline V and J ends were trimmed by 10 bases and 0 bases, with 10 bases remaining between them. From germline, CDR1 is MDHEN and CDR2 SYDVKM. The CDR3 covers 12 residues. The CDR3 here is CATTGSSYEQYF. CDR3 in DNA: TGTGCCACCACCGGGTCCTCCTACGAGCAGTACTTC.

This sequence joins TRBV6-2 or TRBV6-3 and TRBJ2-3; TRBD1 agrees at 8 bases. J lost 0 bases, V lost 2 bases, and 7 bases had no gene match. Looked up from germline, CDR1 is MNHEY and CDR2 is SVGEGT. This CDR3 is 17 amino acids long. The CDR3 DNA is TGTGCCAGCAGTTACCGCGGCCGGGACAGGAGCACAGATACGCAGTATTTT. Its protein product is CASSYRGRDRSTDTQYF.

CDR3 sequence: CASSSALFTSYNEQFF. For the CDR3, the DNA is TGTGCCAGCAGCTCCGCCTTATTCACCTCCTACAATGAGCAGTTCTTC. V gene TRBV7-2 combines with J gene TRBJ2-1; D unclear. The ends were cut back, 4 bases at V and 0 bases at J, with 13 bases in the middle. From germline, CDR1 is SGHTA and CDR2 FQGNSA. The CDR3 consists of 16 residues.

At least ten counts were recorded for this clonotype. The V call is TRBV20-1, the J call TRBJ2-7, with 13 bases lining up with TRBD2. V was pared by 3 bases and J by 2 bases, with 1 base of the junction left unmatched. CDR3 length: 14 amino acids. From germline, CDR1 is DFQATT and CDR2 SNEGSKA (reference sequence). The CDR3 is CSASTSGGAYEQYF. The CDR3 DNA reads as TGCAGTGCTAGTACTAGCGGGGGGGCCTACGAGCAGTACTTC.